The 20 T cell receptor beta chains in this list originate from one sample, sequenced in a study of cytomegalovirus exposure and HLA in healthy donors. With 60 Vbeta and 13 Jbeta primers, the PCR was carried out. Using immunoSEQ multiplex PCR, the repertoire was profiled, and TCRdb retains in-frame clones only, with some absent. The data hold 90,000 to 110,000 clones, with about 13% observed a single time. Sequenced: PBMCs. The source of these receptors is a man in his forties in good health and CMV-seropositive.

This clone was counted only a few times. The chain joins TRBV11-2 to TRBJ1-2; D might be TRBD1 (5 bases). The CDR3 has 13 amino acids. Germline loops: CDR1 SGHAT, CDR2 FQNNGV. V was pared by 1 base and J by 8 bases, with 11 bases between. The CDR3, as DNA: TGTGCCAGCAGCTTAGGGCAGGGAATAGGCTACACCTTC. This sequence encodes CASSLGQGIGYTF.

This chain connects TRBV10-3 to TRBJ2-2; 14 nucleotides agree with TRBD2. The junction had 9 bases not matched to a gene; V was cut back by 6 bases and J by 3 bases. Germline V gene sequence: CDR1 ENHRY, CDR2 SYGVKD. CDR3 length equals 18 residues. The CDR3 DNA reads TGTGCCATCAGGCCGGGACTAGCGGGAGTGGAGGACACCGGGGAGCTGTTTTTT. This sequence encodes CAIRPGLAGVEDTGELFF.

This clone was detected only a few times. The CDR3 loop is CASSLRTGQSGYTF. In nucleotides, the CDR3 is TGTGCCAGCAGCCTCCGGACAGGGCAAAGTGGCTACACCTTC. This chain connects TRBV7-6 to TRBJ1-2, with 8 positions matching TRBD1. Germline assignment: CDR1 SGHVS and CDR2 FNYEAQ. The CDR3 is made up of 14 amino acids. The J segment lost 7 bases and the V segment lost 5 bases, leaving 9 bases of the junction unmatched.

The chain couples TRBV4-2 to TRBJ2-1, with 10 bases that match TRBD2. This CDR3 contains 19 residues. Germline CDR1 LGHNA, CDR2 YNFKEQ. V shed 4 bases, J shed 0 bases, and the junction held 12 bases outside the gene matches. DNA for the CDR3: TGTGCCAGCAGCCTTCGACTAGCGGGTACTGACGGCTCCTACAATGAGCAGTTCTTC. It yields the protein CASSLRLAGTDGSYNEQFF.

The V and J genes are TRBV11-3 and TRBJ2-2; 8 nucleotides match TRBD2. CDR1 and CDR2 from the germline V gene are SGHNT and YENEEA. J was trimmed by 4 bases and V by 5 bases; bases with no gene match: 3. The CDR3 runs 14 residues. DNA for the CDR3: TGTGCCAGCAGCGGTCTAGCGGGCACCGGGGAGCTGTTTTTT. Its protein product is CASSGLAGTGELFF.

This chain connects TRBV10-3 to TRBJ2-1; 8 positions match TRBD2. The CDR3 loop spans 17 amino acids. Germline CDR1 and CDR2: ENHRY and SYGVKD. V lost 2 bases, J lost 7 bases, and 13 bases stayed unmatched. In nucleotides, the CDR3 is TGTGCCATCAGTGAGAGGGGGGGAGCGGGAGAGGATAATGAGCAGTTCTTC. Protein: CAISERGGAGEDNEQFF.

DNA of the CDR3: TGTGCCAGCAGCTTAGGTCGTTGGGGCAGGGGCAGACGAGATGAAAAACTGTTTTTT. Translating it yields CASSLGRWGRGRRDEKLFF. V gene TRBV7-9 combines with J gene TRBJ1-4; a weak D match, TRBD1 (6 bases). The CDR3 loop spans 19 amino acids. CDR1 and CDR2 (germline): SEHNR, FQNEAQ (reference sequence). V was pared by 1 base and J by 6 bases, with 24 bases between.

The rearrangement uses TRBV12-5 and TRBJ1-5; D is undetermined. The V end lost 2 bases, the J end lost 9 bases, and 14 bases lay between the germline ends. The germline V gene has CDR1 LGHNT and CDR2 FRNRAP. The CDR3 has 14 amino acids. CDR3 coding DNA: TGTGCTAGTGGTTTGTCGGGGTTTCAAAGGCCCCAGCATTTT. Encoded protein: CASGLSGFQRPQHF.

The V and J genes are TRBV19 and TRBJ2-1; 7 positions agree with TRBD1. V dropped 4 bases and J dropped 8; count of bases not matched to a gene: 8. The germline CDR1 and CDR2 sequences are LNHDA and SQIVND (reference sequence). This CDR3 spans 14 amino acids. The CDR3 DNA follows: TGTGCCAGTAGTAAGACAGGGATCGGGTATGAGCAGTTCTTC. As protein: CASSKTGIGYEQFF.

J is TRBJ2-7 and V is TRBV30; possibly TRBD1 for D (5 bases). The germline gives CDR1 GTSNPN, CDR2 SVGIG (reference sequence). CDR3 length: 13 residues. V was cut by 4 bases and J by 5 bases, with 15 bases left in between. Here the CDR3 DNA reads TGTGCCTGGAATGCAGGGCAGCTCGACGAGCAGTACTTC. Translation: CAWNAGQLDEQYF.

This clone was observed a few times. V is TRBV5-1 and J is TRBJ2-7; 10 positions match TRBD2. V lost 0 bases to trimming and J lost 6 bases; unmatched junction nucleotides: 12. The CDR3 runs to 17 residues. From germline, CDR1 is SGHRS and CDR2 YFSETQ. The CDR3 region has the DNA TGCGCCAGCAGCTTGGATCCTCAACTAGCGGGAAGTGTCGAGCAGTACTTC. It specifies CASSLDPQLAGSVEQYF.

This clone showed up just a few times. Distinct nucleotide sequences in the sample also encode this CDR3. The chain uses TRBV4-1 and TRBJ2-7; TRBD2 agrees at 10 bases. Germline CDR1 is MGHRA and CDR2 is YSYEKL. With 1 base clipped from V and 1 base from J, the junction kept 1 base outside the gene matches. CDR3 length: 15 residues. CDR3 sequence reads: CASSQVAGGSYEQYF. The CDR3 bases are TGCGCCAGCAGCCAAGTAGCGGGAGGTTCCTACGAGCAGTACTTC.

This clone was observed a few times. The chain joins TRBV9 to TRBJ2-1, with 9 bases matching TRBD2. The CDR3 is 16 amino acids. The junction had 9 bases not matched to a gene; V was cut back by 5 bases and J by 3 bases. CDR1 SGDLS and CDR2 YYNGEE come from the germline V gene. CDR3 DNA: TGTGCCAGCAGTCTAGCGGGAAAGGCTGGCTACAATGAGCAGTTCTTC. Protein product: CASSLAGKAGYNEQFF.

The chain is built from TRBV19 and TRBJ2-7; no clear D gene. The CDR3 totals 9 residues. Germline assignment: CDR1 LNHDA and CDR2 SQIVND (reference sequence). V lost 8 bases and J 6 bases, leaving 5 bases between the germline ends. The CDR3 DNA reads TGTGCCAGTTGCGCCGAGCAGTACTTC. This gives the protein CASCAEQYF.

A remark on this clone: The junction shows a germline mismatch at one end, possibly a read error. The chain's CDR3 is CASSREAFSSYGQYF. In DNA form, the CDR3 reads TGTGCCAGCTCCCGGGAGGCCTTCAGCTCCTACGGGCAGTACTTC. This chain uses TRBV6-5 with TRBJ2-7, with TRBD2 matching over 7 bases. Germline V gene data show CDR1 as MNHEY and CDR2 as SVGAGI. The CDR3 loop spans 15 amino acids.

The J gene is TRBJ2-1, the V gene TRBV4-3, with 7 bases that match TRBD2. Unmatched junction bases numbered 12, after V lost 3 bases and J lost 4 bases. This CDR3 is 17 amino acids long. Germline CDR1 is LGHNA and CDR2 is YSLEER. Here the CDR3 reads CASSQKPGTTPYNEQFF. The CDR3, as DNA: TGCGCCAGCAGCCAGAAACCCGGGACTACTCCATACAATGAGCAGTTCTTC.

The rearrangement links TRBV7-2 to TRBJ2-7; 8 nucleotides match TRBD1. Germline V lookup: CDR1 SGHTA, CDR2 FQGNSA. Trimming removed 0 bases from V and 4 bases from J; junction bases left unmatched: 5. There are 15 residues in the CDR3. The CDR3 region has the DNA TGTGCCAGCAGCTTAGCGGAAGGGACAGGTTACGAGCAGTACTTC. It codes for CASSLAEGTGYEQYF.

The chain links TRBV7-9 to TRBJ1-2; 10 bases align to TRBD1. Germline trimming cut 7 bases from V and 6 bases from J; bases unmatched to any gene: 11. The CDR3 has 15 residues. Germline lookup yields CDR1 SEHNR and CDR2 FQNEAQ (reference sequence). DNA of the CDR3: TGTGCCAGCATCTTTATAACCGGACAGGGGGATGGCTACACCTTC. Its protein product is CASIFITGQGDGYTF.

This clone was picked up a small number of times. The chain couples TRBV11-2 to TRBJ2-1, with no clear D. This CDR3 is built from 15 residues. V was shortened by 2 bases and J by 0 bases, with 8 bases between the two germline ends. Germline values: CDR1 SGHAT, CDR2 FQNNGV. This CDR3 reads CASSLQVSSYNEQFF. CDR3 in DNA: TGTGCCAGCAGCTTACAGGTTAGCTCCTACAATGAGCAGTTCTTC.

V and J are TRBV6-6 and TRBJ2-6, with 8 bases that match TRBD2. Germline CDR1 and CDR2: MNHNY and SVGAGI (reference sequence). V lost 8 bases to trimming and J lost 4 bases; unmatched junction nucleotides: 10. The CDR3 is made up of 16 amino acids. The CDR3 loop reads CASRGGLEVGANVLTF. The CDR3 coding sequence is TGTGCCAGCCGGGGGGGCCTGGAGGTAGGGGCCAACGTCCTGACTTTC.